Included here is one T cell receptor beta chain sequence, with context. Here immunoSEQ multiplex PCR was the method, and the copy in TCRdb shows in-frame clones only, minus some. The sample records tens of thousands of clones, around nine tenths being singletons. This sample stems from a study of blood T cell repertoires in COVID-19. Losses at the gene ends were 5 bases for V and 7 bases for J; bases not matched to a gene: 8. The CDR3 totals 14 residues. Germline-derived CDR1 and CDR2 are SGHTA and FQGNSA. The chain joins TRBV7-2 to TRBJ2-1, with TRBD2 matching over 7 bases. This TCR was recovered from a human donor with active COVID-19. The donor label of this sample is uncertain. Sequencing input: peripheral blood. The CDR3: CASSPRDYGNEQFF. In DNA, the CDR3 is TGTGCCAGCAGCCCCCGGGACTATGGGAATGAGCAGTTCTTC.